This T cell receptor beta chain originates from a study of regulatory T cells in long-lasting Graves disease. This sample's time point: newly diagnosed GD, antithyroid drugs for less than 3 months. After RNA was extracted from PBMCs, the TCR library was made from it. Arm-PCR of CDR3 regions and iRepertoire HTBI primers were the basis on which TCR beta libraries were built. TCRdb fed the multiplex PCR reads into MiXCR, producing one record per CDR3 protein. The profile shows 300,000 to 400,000 distinct CDR3 sequences, approximately 15% of them singletons. Germline CDR1 is MNHGY and CDR2 is SVAAGI. This CDR3 is 18 amino acids long. V shed 3 bases and J 7 bases; nucleotides not matched to a gene: 17. This clonotype was seen repeatedly, ten times or more. This same sample was also part of a study on T cells in Graves' hyperthyroidism and ophthalmopathy.

This sample comprised peripheral blood mononuclear cells (PBMCs), obtained at new diagnosis, from a patient treated with antithyroid drugs. This TCR came from a man aged 35-49 years with Graves disease. The chain carries TRBV6-9 and TRBJ2-1; 8 bases map to TRBD1. CDR3 sequence (DNA): TGTGCCAGCAGTTACGGCATCAGGGGGCGAAAAAAGCTAAATGAGCAGTTCTTC. Residues: CASSYGIRGRKKLNEQFF.